This T cell receptor (beta chain) was sequenced during a study of CD8 T cells in Susac syndrome. Broader study findings: The study recognized that its TCR sequencing and HLA analysis covered a relatively small number of individuals.

Trimming removed 6 bases from V and 1 base from J; junction bases left unmatched: 5. Germline V gene lookup returns CDR1 SQVTM and CDR2 ANQGSEA. The CDR3 length is 15 residues. With random hexamers, 0.5 to 1 ug RNA was reverse transcribed. From the immunoSEQ multiplex PCR reads, TCRdb called clonotypes with MiXCR, one entry per CDR3 protein. The data contain 140,000 to 150,000 distinct CDR3 sequences, approximately 96% of them seen just once; the ten biggest clones take up approximately 0.08%. With regard to this clonotype: What it recognizes is unknown.

Patients with Susac syndrome met diagnostic criteria defined recently for definite or probable disease. FACS was used to enrich TEMRA cells, whereas the CD8+ and CD4+ T cells were obtained by negative isolation. Sequencing was carried out using CD4+ T cells from PBMCs. The sequence came from a human donor with Susac syndrome. The V gene is TRBV29-1, the J gene TRBJ2-6, with 8 positions matching TRBD2. CDR3 nucleotide sequence: TGCAGCGTAGGTGCGGGGGGATCTGGGGCCAACGTCCTGACTTTC. It translates to CSVGAGGSGANVLTF.